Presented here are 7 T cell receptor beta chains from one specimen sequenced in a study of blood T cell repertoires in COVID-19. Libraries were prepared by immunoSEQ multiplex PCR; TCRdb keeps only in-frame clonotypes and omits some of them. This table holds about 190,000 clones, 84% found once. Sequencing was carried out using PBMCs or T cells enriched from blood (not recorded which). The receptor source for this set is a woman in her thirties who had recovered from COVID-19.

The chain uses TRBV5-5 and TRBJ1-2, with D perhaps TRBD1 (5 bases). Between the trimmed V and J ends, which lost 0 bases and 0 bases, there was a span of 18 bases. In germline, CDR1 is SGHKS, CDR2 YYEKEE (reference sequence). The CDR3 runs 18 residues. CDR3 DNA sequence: TGTGCCAGCAGCTTGGGGCCGGGGGGACTATCTGCTAACTATGGCTACACCTTC. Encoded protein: CASSLGPGGLSANYGYTF.

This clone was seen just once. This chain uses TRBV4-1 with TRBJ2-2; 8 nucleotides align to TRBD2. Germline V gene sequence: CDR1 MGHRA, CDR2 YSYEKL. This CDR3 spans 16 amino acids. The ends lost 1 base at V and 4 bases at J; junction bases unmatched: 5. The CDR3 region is CASSQVGGGTTGELFF. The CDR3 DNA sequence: TGCGCCAGCAGCCAAGTCGGGGGGGGCACCACCGGGGAGCTGTTTTTT.

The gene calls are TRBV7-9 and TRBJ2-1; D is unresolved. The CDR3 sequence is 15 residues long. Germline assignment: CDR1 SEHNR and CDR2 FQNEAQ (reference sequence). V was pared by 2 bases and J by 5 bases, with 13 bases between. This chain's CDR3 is CASSLLHSPDNEQFF. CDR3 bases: TGTGCCAGCAGCTTACTACACAGCCCAGACAATGAGCAGTTCTTC.

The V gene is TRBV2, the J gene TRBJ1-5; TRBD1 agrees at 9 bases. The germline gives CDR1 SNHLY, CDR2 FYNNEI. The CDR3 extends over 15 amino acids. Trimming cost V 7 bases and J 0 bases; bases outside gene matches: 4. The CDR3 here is CASNGQGNSNQPQHF. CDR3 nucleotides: TGTGCCAGCAATGGACAGGGGAATAGCAATCAGCCCCAGCATTTT.

The CDR3 region has the DNA TGTGCCAGCAGTACCGGGACAGAGTATAATTCACCCCTCCACTTT. Translating it yields CASSTGTEYNSPLHF. The gene calls are TRBV6-5 and TRBJ1-6, with 7 bases aligning to TRBD1. V was clipped by 5 bases and J by 4 bases; unmatched bases: 5. The V gene's germline CDR1 is MNHEY and CDR2 SVGAGI. CDR3 length equals 15 residues.

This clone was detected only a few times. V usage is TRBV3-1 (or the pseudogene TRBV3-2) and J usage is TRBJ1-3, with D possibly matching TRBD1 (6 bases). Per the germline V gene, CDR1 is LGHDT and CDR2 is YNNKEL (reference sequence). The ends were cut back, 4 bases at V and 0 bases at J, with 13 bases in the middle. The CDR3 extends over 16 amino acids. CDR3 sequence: CASSPWDIGSGNTIYF. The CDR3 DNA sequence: TGTGCCAGCAGCCCCTGGGACATCGGCTCTGGAAACACCATATATTTT.

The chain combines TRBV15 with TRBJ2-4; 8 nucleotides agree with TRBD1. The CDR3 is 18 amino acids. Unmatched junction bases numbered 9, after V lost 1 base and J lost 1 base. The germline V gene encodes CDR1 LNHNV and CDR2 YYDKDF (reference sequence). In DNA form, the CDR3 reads TGTGCCACCAGCAGAGCAGGGGGCGAGAAGATTGCCAAAAACATTCAGTACTTC. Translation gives CATSRAGGEKIAKNIQYF.